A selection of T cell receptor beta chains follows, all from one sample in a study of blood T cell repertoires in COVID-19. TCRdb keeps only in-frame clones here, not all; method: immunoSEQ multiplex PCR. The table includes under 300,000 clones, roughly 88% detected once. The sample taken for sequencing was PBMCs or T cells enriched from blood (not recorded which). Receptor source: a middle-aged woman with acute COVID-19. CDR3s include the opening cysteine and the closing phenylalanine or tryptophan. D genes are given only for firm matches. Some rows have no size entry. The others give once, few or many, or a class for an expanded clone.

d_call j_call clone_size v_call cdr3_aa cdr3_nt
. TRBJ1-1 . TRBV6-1 CASSEQGQLNTEAFF TGTGCCAGCAGTGAACAGGGGCAGCTCAACACTGAAGCTTTCTTT
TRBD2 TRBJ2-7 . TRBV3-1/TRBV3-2 CASRQGTSGSYEQYF TGTGCCAGCAGACAAGGGACTAGCGGCTCCTACGAGCAGTACTTC
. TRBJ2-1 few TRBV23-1 CASSQSGREQFF TGCGCCAGCAGTCAATCGGGCCGGGAGCAGTTCTTC
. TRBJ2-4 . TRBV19 CASSPGVALAKNIQYF TGTGCCAGTAGCCCGGGGGTGGCTTTAGCCAAAAACATTCAGTACTTC
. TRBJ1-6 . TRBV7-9 CASSPVTETNSPLHF TGTGCCAGCAGCCCAGTGACAGAGACCAATTCACCCCTCCACTTT
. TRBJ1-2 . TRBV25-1 CASSEPPLNGYTF TGTGCCAGCAGTGAACCTCCACTGAATGGCTACACCTTC
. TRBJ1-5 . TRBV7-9 CASSLSVRQGSNQPQHF TGTGCCAGCAGCTTATCTGTTAGGCAGGGAAGCAATCAGCCCCAGCATTTT
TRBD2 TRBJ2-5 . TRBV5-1 CASSLGRLAGAETQYF TGCGCCAGCAGCTTGGGCCGACTAGCGGGAGCGGAGACCCAGTACTTC
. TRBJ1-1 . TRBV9 CASSVGQVGRTEAFF TGTGCCAGCAGCGTAGGACAGGTGGGTCGCACTGAAGCTTTCTTT
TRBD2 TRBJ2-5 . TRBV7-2 CASSLSPGTSGSTQYF TGTGCCAGCAGCTTAAGCCCCGGGACTAGCGGGAGCACCCAGTACTTC
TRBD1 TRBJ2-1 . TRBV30 CAWSFRGQAYNEQFF TGTGCCTGGAGTTTTCGGGGACAGGCCTACAATGAGCAGTTCTTC
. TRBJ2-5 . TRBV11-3 CASSFRGEETQYF TGTGCCAGCAGCTTTCGGGGAGAAGAGACCCAGTACTTC
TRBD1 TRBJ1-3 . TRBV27 CASSLEGAGSGNTIYF TGTGCCAGCAGTTTAGAGGGGGCAGGGTCTGGAAACACCATATATTTT
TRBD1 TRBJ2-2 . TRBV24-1 CATSDWTGGSTGELFF TGTGCCACCAGTGACTGGACAGGGGGGAGCACCGGGGAGCTGTTTTTT
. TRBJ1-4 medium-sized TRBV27 CASSLSRTPNEKLFF TGTGCCAGCAGTTTAAGTCGGACACCTAATGAAAAACTGTTTTTT